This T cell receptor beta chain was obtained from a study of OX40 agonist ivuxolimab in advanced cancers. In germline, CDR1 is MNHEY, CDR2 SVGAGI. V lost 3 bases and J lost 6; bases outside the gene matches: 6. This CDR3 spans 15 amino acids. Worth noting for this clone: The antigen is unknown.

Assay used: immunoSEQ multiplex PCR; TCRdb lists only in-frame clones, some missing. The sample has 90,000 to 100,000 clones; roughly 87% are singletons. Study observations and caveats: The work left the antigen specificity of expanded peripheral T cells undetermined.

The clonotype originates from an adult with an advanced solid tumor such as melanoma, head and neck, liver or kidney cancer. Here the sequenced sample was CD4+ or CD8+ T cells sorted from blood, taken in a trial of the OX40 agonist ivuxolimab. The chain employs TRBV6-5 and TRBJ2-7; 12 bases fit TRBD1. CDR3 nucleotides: TGTGCCAGCAGTTATAACCCGGGACAGGGGGCCGAGCAGTACTTC. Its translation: CASSYNPGQGAEQYF.